Each of the 22 T cell receptor beta chains below was sequenced from the same sample in a study of shared T cell receptors in the human thymus. Clones were sequenced by immunoSEQ multiplex PCR, and TCRdb holds only the in-frame ones, with some missing. This table holds over 65,000 clones, roughly 96% found once. What was sequenced was thymocytes. These TCRs come from a human donor.

The chain joins TRBV7-2 to TRBJ1-2, with 11 bases fitting TRBD1. There are 15 residues in the CDR3. The germline gives CDR1 SGHTA, CDR2 FQGNSA. Losses at the gene ends were 4 bases for V and 3 bases for J; bases not matched to a gene: 4. In nucleotides, the CDR3 is TGTGCCAGCAGCTACGGACAGGGGGCGTACTATGGCTACACCTTC. It is translated as CASSYGQGAYYGYTF.

The chain is built from TRBV15 and TRBJ1-4, with unresolved D. The CDR3 is 16 amino acids. With 5 bases removed from V and 0 bases from J, the gap between germline ends came to 13 bases. The germline V gene encodes CDR1 LNHNV and CDR2 YYDKDF (reference sequence). This chain's CDR3 is CATSPAPVATNEKLFF. The CDR3 coding sequence is TGTGCCACCAGCCCCGCCCCAGTAGCAACTAATGAAAAACTGTTTTTT. The variable domain in full, completed from reference TRBV15 and TRBJ1-4, reads DAMVIQNPRYQVTQFGKPVTLSCSQTLNHNVMYWYQQKSSQAPKLLFHYYDKDFNNEADTPDNFQSRRPNTSFCFLDIRSPGLGDTAMYLCATSPAPVATNEKLFFGSGTQLSVL.

The chain couples TRBV7-2 to TRBJ1-6; 8 bases map to TRBD1. Losses at the gene ends were 6 bases for V and 7 bases for J; bases not matched to a gene: 8. The CDR3 extends over 15 amino acids. Germline CDR1 reads SGHTA; CDR2 reads FQGNSA. CDR3 region: CASRLDRGPNSPLHF. For the CDR3, the DNA is TGTGCCAGCAGACTCGACAGGGGACCGAATTCACCCCTCCACTTT.

V gene TRBV27 combines with J gene TRBJ1-2, with a tentative D call TRBD1 (5 bases). V was pared by 5 bases and J by 2 bases, with 18 bases between. The CDR3 has 16 amino acids. CDR1 MNHEY and CDR2 SMNVEV come from the germline V gene (reference sequence). The CDR3 spells CASSPREQGRNYGYTF. In nucleotides, the CDR3 is TGTGCCAGCAGTCCTCGCGAGCAGGGAAGAAACTATGGCTACACCTTC.

This clone occurred once. The rearrangement uses TRBV13 and TRBJ2-5; D is possibly TRBD1 (5 bases). The end of the DNA fits TRBJ2-7 better, so the J call may be wrong. Germline CDR1 is PRHDT and CDR2 is FYEKMQ (reference sequence). CDR3 size: 14 residues. The CDR3 DNA sequence: TGTGCCAGCAGCGGATCGACAGAAGACTACGAGCAGTACTTC. The encoded protein is CASSGSTEDYEQYF.

This sequence joins TRBV19 and TRBJ1-3, with a tentative D call TRBD1 (6 bases). V dropped 10 bases and J dropped 3 bases, with 28 bases sitting between them. The CDR3 runs 18 residues. The germline gives CDR1 LNHDA, CDR2 SQIVND (reference sequence). CDR3 sequence reads: CATNRGRGHRTNGNTIYF. The CDR3 bases are TGTGCCACCAATCGGGGACGGGGACATCGGACGAATGGAAACACCATATATTTT.

The rearrangement uses TRBV27 and TRBJ2-7; D might be TRBD1 (6 bases). The CDR3 consists of 16 residues. The germline V and J ends were trimmed by 4 bases and 4 bases, with 20 bases remaining between them. CDR1 is MNHEY, CDR2 SMNVEV, per germline (reference sequence). The CDR3 bases are TGTGCCAGCAGTTCCCCGGGACAAGATACCCTGTACGAGCAGTACTTC. Translating gives CASSSPGQDTLYEQYF.

The chain combines TRBV28 with TRBJ1-5; unclear D gene. Between the trimmed V and J ends, which lost 7 bases and 6 bases, there was a span of 10 bases. This CDR3 spans 12 amino acids. Germline CDR1 MDHEN, CDR2 SYDVKM. DNA of the CDR3: TGTGCCAGCACACCACCTGGTCAGCCCCAGCATTTT. Residues: CASTPPGQPQHF.

The V call is TRBV7-2, the J call TRBJ1-5; D not certain. Trimming cost V 7 bases and J 0 bases, with 22 bases left between them. Germline values: CDR1 SGHTA, CDR2 FQGNSA. There are 18 residues in the CDR3. The CDR3 DNA reads as TGTGCCAGCAACAAAAACCCAGGCCCTCCTTCTAGCAATCAGCCCCAGCATTTT. It is translated as CASNKNPGPPSSNQPQHF.

The chain uses TRBV9 and TRBJ1-4; D is uncertain. The CDR3 totals 14 residues. CDR1 SGDLS and CDR2 YYNGEE come from the germline V gene. V shed 0 bases and J shed 5 bases, with 8 bases lying between them. The CDR3 region has the DNA TGTGCCAGCAGCGTAGTGCAGCCGAATGAAAAACTGTTTTTT. Translated: CASSVVQPNEKLFF.

This clone has only one observation. The V and J genes are TRBV9 and TRBJ2-1; D is undetermined. The CDR3 spans 16 residues. The germline V and J ends were trimmed by 0 bases and 3 bases, with 13 bases remaining between them. Germline lookup yields CDR1 SGDLS and CDR2 YYNGEE. This chain's CDR3 is CASSVGPCLHYNEQFF. The DNA of the CDR3 is TGTGCCAGCAGCGTAGGCCCGTGCCTACACTACAATGAGCAGTTCTTC.

This CDR3 reads CASSLNPTANTEAFF. The CDR3 DNA is TGTGCCAGCAGCTTAAATCCGACAGCGAACACTGAAGCTTTCTTT. The chain is built from TRBV7-3 and TRBJ1-1; possibly TRBD1 for D (5 bases). This CDR3 comprises 15 residues. Germline assignment: CDR1 SGHTA and CDR2 FQGTGA. The germline V and J ends were trimmed by 1 base and 1 base, with 10 bases remaining between them.

V usage is TRBV4-3 and J usage is TRBJ1-5; D not resolved. Trimming took off 0 bases at V and 4 bases at J, with 10 bases between the two ends. From germline, CDR1 is LGHNA and CDR2 YSLEER. CDR3 length: 15 amino acids. The CDR3 sequence is CASSQDSKTNQPQHF. The DNA for the CDR3 is TGCGCCAGCAGCCAAGATTCCAAAACTAATCAGCCCCAGCATTTT.

The rearrangement joins TRBV6-4 to TRBJ2-3; D is unclear. The CDR3 length is 14 residues. Deletions cut 0 bases from V and 2 bases from J, with 6 bases between. Germline CDR1 is MRHNA and CDR2 is SNTAGT. The CDR3 reads CASSDSPYTDTQYF. CDR3 sequence (DNA): TGTGCCAGCAGTGACTCTCCTTACACAGATACGCAGTATTTT.

The V gene is TRBV7-2, the J gene TRBJ2-5; 12 bases fit TRBD2. The CDR3 is 18 amino acids. The junction had 12 bases not matched to a gene; V was cut back by 4 bases and J by 3 bases. The germline CDR1 and CDR2 sequences are SGHTA and FQGNSA. The CDR3 protein is CASSCRLAGALGEETQYF. CDR3 DNA sequence: TGTGCCAGCAGCTGCAGACTAGCGGGGGCCCTTGGGGAAGAGACCCAGTACTTC.

The CDR3 reads CASSLKRGALTSYEQYF. The CDR3 nucleotides read TGCGCCAGCAGCTTAAAGCGGGGGGCACTTACCTCCTACGAGCAGTACTTC. The V gene is TRBV5-1, the J gene TRBJ2-7; 9 bases match TRBD2. There are 17 residues in the CDR3. The V gene end was trimmed by 2 bases and the J gene end by 0 bases; junction bases not matched to a gene: 9. Germline CDR1 SGHRS, CDR2 YFSETQ. The whole variable domain, filled in from reference TRBV5-1 and TRBJ2-7, reads KAGVTQTPRYLIKTRGQQVTLSCSPISGHRSVSWYQQTPGQGLQFLFEYFSETQRNKGNFPGRFSGRQFSNSRSEMNVSTLELGDSALYLCASSLKRGALTSYEQYFGPGTRLTVT.

The rearrangement uses TRBV15 and TRBJ1-3, with D uncertain. The ends were cut back, 1 base at V and 0 bases at J, with 10 bases in the middle. This CDR3 is 16 amino acids long. Germline lookup yields CDR1 LNHNV and CDR2 YYDKDF (reference sequence). CDR3: CATSRVDSFSGNTIYF. The CDR3 region has the DNA TGTGCCACCAGCAGAGTTGACTCCTTCTCTGGAAACACCATATATTTT.

This chain links TRBV7-8 with TRBJ1-2; weak D call: TRBD1 (6 bases). Trimming stripped 1 base from V and 4 bases from J, with 16 bases between. CDR1 is SGHVS, CDR2 FQNEAQ, per germline. The CDR3 consists of 16 residues. The CDR3 sequence is CASSLELDRNAYGYTF. The CDR3 coding sequence is TGTGCCAGCAGCTTAGAACTAGACAGGAACGCCTATGGCTACACCTTC.

This clone has a handful of counts. This chain uses TRBV19 with TRBJ1-4; D unresolved. The CDR3 covers 15 residues. Trimming shortened V by 3 bases and J by 5 bases, and 13 bases separated the two germline ends. Germline V gene data show CDR1 as LNHDA and CDR2 as SQIVND (reference sequence). This CDR3 reads CASSIHSLSNEKLFF. The DNA of the CDR3 is TGTGCCAGTAGTATCCATTCCCTCTCGAATGAAAAACTGTTTTTT.

The chain uses TRBV4-1 and TRBJ2-7; D unresolved. The V gene's germline CDR1 is MGHRA and CDR2 YSYEKL. The CDR3 spans 15 residues. Trimming removed 0 bases at V and 0 bases at J, with 9 bases between. In DNA, the CDR3 is TGCGCCAGCAGCCAAGAATGGTCGCCCTCCTACGAGCAGTACTTC. Translated, it gives CASSQEWSPSYEQYF.

This clone was seen only once. The chain joins TRBV7-9 to TRBJ2-7; TRBD1 aligns across 10 bases. Germline loops: CDR1 SEHNR, CDR2 FQNEAQ (reference sequence). This CDR3 has 16 amino acids. Unmatched junction bases numbered 14, after V lost 5 bases and J lost 7 bases. The CDR3 protein is CASSGRPGTGVPEQYF. CDR3 coding DNA: TGTGCCAGCAGCGGACGCCCCGGGACAGGGGTTCCAGAGCAGTACTTC.

The chain employs TRBV27 and TRBJ2-2, with 8 nucleotides matching TRBD1. This CDR3 is built from 16 residues. Germline assignment: CDR1 MNHEY and CDR2 SMNVEV (reference sequence). The trim removed 6 bases at V and 4 bases at J, leaving 10 bases unmatched. The CDR3, as DNA: TGTGCCAGCAGGGCTCCGGGACAGGAGATCACCGGGGAGCTGTTTTTT. It is translated as CASRAPGQEITGELFF.